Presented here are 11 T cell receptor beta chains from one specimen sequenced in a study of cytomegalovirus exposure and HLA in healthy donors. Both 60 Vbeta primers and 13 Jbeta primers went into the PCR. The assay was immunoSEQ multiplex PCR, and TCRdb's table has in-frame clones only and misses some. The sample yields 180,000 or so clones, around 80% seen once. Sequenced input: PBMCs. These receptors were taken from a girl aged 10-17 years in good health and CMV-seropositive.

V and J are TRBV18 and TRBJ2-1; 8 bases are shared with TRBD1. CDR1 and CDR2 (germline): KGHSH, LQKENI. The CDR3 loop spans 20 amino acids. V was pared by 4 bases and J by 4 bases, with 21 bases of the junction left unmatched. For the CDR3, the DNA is TGTGCCAGCTCACTCCGGGACAGGTCACCGACCGAGAGGGATTACAATGAGCAGTTCTTC. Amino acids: CASSLRDRSPTERDYNEQFF.

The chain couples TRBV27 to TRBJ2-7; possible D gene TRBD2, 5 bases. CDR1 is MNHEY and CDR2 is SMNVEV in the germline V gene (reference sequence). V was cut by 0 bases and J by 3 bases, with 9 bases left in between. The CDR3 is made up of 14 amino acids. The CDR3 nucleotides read TGTGCCAGCAGTTTATCGGTGAGGGACTACGAGCAGTACTTC. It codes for CASSLSVRDYEQYF.

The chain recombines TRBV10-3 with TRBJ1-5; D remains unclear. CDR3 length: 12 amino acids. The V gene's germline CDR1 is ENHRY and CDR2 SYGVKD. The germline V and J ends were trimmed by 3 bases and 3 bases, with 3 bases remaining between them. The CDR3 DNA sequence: TGTGCCATCAGTGACGTCAATCAGCCCCAGCATTTT. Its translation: CAISDVNQPQHF.

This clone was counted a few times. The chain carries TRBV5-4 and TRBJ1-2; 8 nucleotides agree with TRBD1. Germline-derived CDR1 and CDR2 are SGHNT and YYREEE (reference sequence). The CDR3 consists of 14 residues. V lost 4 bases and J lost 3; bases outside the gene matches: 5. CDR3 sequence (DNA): TGTGCCAGCAGCGACCAGGGGGCAGACTATGGCTACACCTTC. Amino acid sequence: CASSDQGADYGYTF.

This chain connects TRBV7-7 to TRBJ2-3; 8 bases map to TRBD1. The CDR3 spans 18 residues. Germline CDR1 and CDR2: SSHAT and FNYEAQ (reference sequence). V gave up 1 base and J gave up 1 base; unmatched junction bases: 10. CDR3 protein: CASSLGPKSTGGTDTQYF. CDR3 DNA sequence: TGTGCCAGCAGCTTAGGTCCCAAATCGACAGGGGGCACAGATACGCAGTATTTT.

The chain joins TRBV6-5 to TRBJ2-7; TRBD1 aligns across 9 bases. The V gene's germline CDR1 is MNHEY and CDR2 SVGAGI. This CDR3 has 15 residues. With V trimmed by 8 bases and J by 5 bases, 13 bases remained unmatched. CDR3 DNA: TGTGCCAGCCGCGTTGGGACAGGGTTTTTCCACGAGCAGTACTTC. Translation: CASRVGTGFFHEQYF.

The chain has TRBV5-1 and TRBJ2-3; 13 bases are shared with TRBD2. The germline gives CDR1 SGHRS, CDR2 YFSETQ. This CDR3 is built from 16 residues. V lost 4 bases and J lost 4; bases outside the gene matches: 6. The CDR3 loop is CASSGGTSGMADTQYF. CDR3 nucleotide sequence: TGCGCCAGCAGCGGGGGGACTAGCGGGATGGCAGATACGCAGTATTTT.

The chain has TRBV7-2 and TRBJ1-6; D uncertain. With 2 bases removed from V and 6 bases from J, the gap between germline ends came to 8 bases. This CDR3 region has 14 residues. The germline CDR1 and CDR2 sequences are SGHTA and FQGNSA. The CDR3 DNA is TGTGCCAGCAGCTTAAGAGGCAGTAATTCACCCCTCCACTTT. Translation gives CASSLRGSNSPLHF.

The CDR3 loop reads CASRRPGRLGEQYF. For the CDR3, the DNA is TGTGCCAGCAGGCGGCCAGGGCGGCTTGGGGAGCAGTACTTC. The chain links TRBV6-6 to TRBJ2-7; D might be TRBD1 (5 bases). Trimming took off 6 bases at V and 7 bases at J, with 19 bases between the two ends. Germline CDR1 and CDR2: MNHNY and SVGAGI (reference sequence). The CDR3 contains 14 residues.

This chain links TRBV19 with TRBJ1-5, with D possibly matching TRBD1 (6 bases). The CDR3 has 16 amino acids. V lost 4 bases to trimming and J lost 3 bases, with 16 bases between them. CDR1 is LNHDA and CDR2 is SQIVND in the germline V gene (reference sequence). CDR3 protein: CASSRGTLDSNQPQHF. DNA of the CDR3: TGTGCCAGTAGTAGGGGGACACTGGACTCCAATCAGCCCCAGCATTTT.

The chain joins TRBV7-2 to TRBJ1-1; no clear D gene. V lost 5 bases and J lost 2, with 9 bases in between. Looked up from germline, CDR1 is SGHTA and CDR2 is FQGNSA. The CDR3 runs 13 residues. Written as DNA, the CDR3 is TGTGCCAGCAGCGCGACACCTAACACTGAAGCTTTCTTT. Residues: CASSATPNTEAFF.